The 28 T cell receptor beta chains reported below all come from one sample, sequenced in a study of OX40 agonist ivuxolimab in advanced cancers. Using immunoSEQ multiplex PCR, the repertoire was profiled, and TCRdb retains in-frame clones only, with some absent. The table includes around 63,000 clones, roughly 85% detected once. Sequenced material: CD4+ or CD8+ T cells sorted from blood, taken in a trial of the OX40 agonist ivuxolimab. These receptors were taken from an adult with an advanced solid tumor such as melanoma, head and neck, liver or kidney cancer.

The rearrangement links TRBV6-5 to TRBJ1-3, with D unclear. Trimming left V 0 bases short and J 2 bases short, with 11 bases between. Germline lookup yields CDR1 MNHEY and CDR2 SVGAGI. This CDR3 has 16 amino acids. The chain's CDR3 is CASSYSPRAAGNTIYF. CDR3 DNA: TGTGCCAGCAGTTACTCCCCTAGGGCCGCTGGAAACACCATATATTTT.

This clone has only one observation. The chain employs TRBV6-1 and TRBJ1-4; D gene ambiguous. The CDR3 has 16 amino acids. V lost 4 bases and J lost 0, with 12 bases in between. Germline CDR1 MNHNS, CDR2 SASEGT. The CDR3 reads CASSGVRSATNEKLFF. The CDR3 DNA follows: TGTGCCAGCAGTGGGGTCAGGTCTGCAACTAATGAAAAACTGTTTTTT.

The chain combines TRBV7-3 with TRBJ1-1; 7 nucleotides agree with TRBD1. The CDR3 is 14 amino acids. The V and J ends lost 5 bases and 3 bases, in that order; junction bases with no gene match: 6. From germline, CDR1 is SGHTA and CDR2 FQGTGA. This CDR3 reads CASSRTGTDTEAFF. The DNA of the CDR3 is TGTGCCAGCAGCCGGACCGGGACAGACACTGAAGCTTTCTTT.

The chain has TRBV10-3 and TRBJ2-5, with a possible D match to TRBD2 (8 bases). Germline lookup yields CDR1 ENHRY and CDR2 SYGVKD. Between the trimmed V and J ends, which lost 10 bases and 2 bases, there was a span of 17 bases. This CDR3 is 14 amino acids long. CDR3 bases: TGTGCCACCAGGGGGGTAGCGGGACAAGAGACCCAGTACTTC. Translation: CATRGVAGQETQYF.

The rearrangement joins TRBV6-6 to TRBJ1-4, with 11 bases aligning to TRBD1. The CDR3 has 14 residues. V lost 9 bases and J lost 8; bases outside the gene matches: 8. Germline loops: CDR1 MNHNY, CDR2 SVGAGI (reference sequence). The CDR3 DNA sequence: TGTGCCAGTGCCGGGACAGGGGGTACCGAAAAACTGTTTTTT. It is translated as CASAGTGGTEKLFF.

This clone occurred once. The rearrangement uses TRBV7-2 and TRBJ2-7; 10 bases align to TRBD2. The CDR3 runs 14 residues. Germline-derived CDR1 and CDR2 are SGHTA and FQGNSA. With 6 bases clipped from V and 4 bases from J, the junction kept 6 bases outside the gene matches. DNA of the CDR3: TGTGCCAGCAGAACCGGACTAGCGGCTTACGAGCAGTACTTC. It encodes CASRTGLAAYEQYF.

The CDR3 here is CASSESGQGAGEQYF. As DNA, the CDR3 is TGTGCCAGCAGTGAATCGGGACAGGGGGCGGGGGAGCAGTACTTC. V is TRBV6-1 and J is TRBJ2-7, with 12 bases aligning to TRBD1. From germline, CDR1 is MNHNS and CDR2 SASEGT. CDR3 size: 15 residues. V trimming: 2 bases; J trimming: 7 bases; junction bases outside the gene matches: 6.

The rearrangement links TRBV11-2 to TRBJ2-3; no reliable D call. CDR3 length: 11 residues. Trimming took off 3 bases at V and 7 bases at J, with 5 bases between the two ends. Germline assignment: CDR1 SGHAT and CDR2 FQNNGV. The CDR3 coding sequence is TGTGCCAGCAGCTTGGGGAATACGCAGTATTTT. Translation: CASSLGNTQYF.

V is TRBV6-5 and J is TRBJ2-5, with D perhaps matching TRBD1 (6 bases). V gave up 1 base and J gave up 4 bases, with 13 bases separating them. From germline, CDR1 is MNHEY and CDR2 SVGAGI. The CDR3 is made up of 15 amino acids. CDR3 amino acids: CASSYYQGLGETQYF. CDR3 bases: TGTGCCAGCAGTTACTATCAGGGGCTGGGAGAGACCCAGTACTTC.

The chain carries TRBV30 and TRBJ2-1, with 13 bases matching TRBD2. The J segment lost 9 bases and the V segment lost 5 bases, leaving 4 bases of the junction unmatched. Germline V CDR1 and CDR2: GTSNPN, SVGIG (reference sequence). There are 13 residues in the CDR3. CDR3 protein: CAWRTSGSGEQFF. As DNA, the CDR3 is TGTGCCTGGCGGACTAGCGGGAGCGGTGAGCAGTTCTTC.

The chain links TRBV5-1 to TRBJ2-1, with 11 bases matching TRBD2. The V gene's germline CDR1 is SGHRS and CDR2 YFSETQ. The CDR3 contains 15 residues. Trimming cost V 4 bases and J 6 bases; bases outside gene matches: 6. The CDR3 coding sequence is TGCGCCAGCAGCAGAACTAGCGGGAGCCCCAATGAGCAGTTCTTC. The encoded protein is CASSRTSGSPNEQFF.

The chain combines TRBV25-1 with TRBJ2-1; 9 bases fit TRBD2. The CDR3 sequence is 14 residues long. Looked up from germline, CDR1 is MGHDK and CDR2 is SYGVNS. V gave up 8 bases and J gave up 6 bases; unmatched junction bases: 8. The CDR3 spells CASGGTSLANEQFF. The CDR3 DNA sequence: TGTGCCAGCGGCGGGACTAGCCTCGCCAATGAGCAGTTCTTC.

A few counts support this clone. The chain links TRBV6-6 to TRBJ2-5; no firm D call. Trimming took 6 bases from V and 5 from J, leaving 13 bases between them. Per germline, CDR1 MNHNY and CDR2 SVGAGI (reference sequence). CDR3 length: 13 residues. CDR3 protein: CASSPEDFETQYF. The CDR3 DNA is TGTGCCAGCAGCCCCGAAGATTTTGAGACCCAGTACTTC.

This chain uses TRBV2 with TRBJ2-7, with TRBD2 as a possible D gene (6 bases). V was trimmed by 8 bases and J by 4 bases, leaving 12 bases between them. The CDR3 loop spans 12 amino acids. Germline values: CDR1 SNHLY, CDR2 FYNNEI. The DNA of the CDR3 is TGTGCCAGCCGGGCGGGGAGATACGAGCAGTACTTC. As protein: CASRAGRYEQYF.

The CDR3 reads CASTQGQIHTEAFF. Written as DNA, the CDR3 is TGTGCCAGCACCCAAGGCCAGATTCACACTGAAGCTTTCTTT. V and J are TRBV6-6 and TRBJ1-1; D is uncertain. CDR3 length: 14 residues. Trimming cost V 7 bases and J 3 bases, with 15 bases left between them. CDR1 and CDR2 (germline): MNHNY, SVGAGI (reference sequence).

The rearrangement joins TRBV6-5 to TRBJ1-4; D uncertain. Trimming took 8 bases from V and 5 from J, leaving 9 bases between them. The CDR3 runs to 12 residues. In germline, CDR1 is MNHEY, CDR2 SVGAGI. CDR3: CASAGINEKLFF. In DNA form, the CDR3 reads TGTGCCAGCGCAGGAATAAATGAAAAACTGTTTTTT.

The chain employs TRBV5-1 and TRBJ2-3, with TRBD2 matching over 7 bases. CDR3 size: 15 residues. V lost 0 bases to trimming and J lost 1 base; unmatched junction nucleotides: 2. Germline CDR1 SGHRS, CDR2 YFSETQ. CDR3 bases: TGCGCCAGCAGCTTGGGAACTAGCGGCACAGATACGCAGTATTTT. It yields the protein CASSLGTSGTDTQYF.

J is TRBJ2-1 and V is TRBV2; no clear D. The CDR3 length is 12 residues. CDR1 and CDR2 (germline): SNHLY, FYNNEI. The V end was cut by 6 bases, the J end by 8 bases, with 11 bases between. CDR3 DNA: TGTGCCAGCAGGCTAGTCTCGGATGAGCAGTTCTTC. Translation: CASRLVSDEQFF.

This clone was recorded a few times. The rearrangement uses TRBV2 and TRBJ1-5, with unresolved D. CDR1 SNHLY and CDR2 FYNNEI come from the germline V gene. V dropped 6 bases and J dropped 1 base, with 4 bases sitting between them. The CDR3 loop spans 12 amino acids. The CDR3 coding sequence is TGTGCCAGCAGGCAGAGCAATCAGCCCCAGCATTTT. The encoded protein is CASRQSNQPQHF.

V gene TRBV18 combines with J gene TRBJ2-5; D perhaps matches TRBD1 (6 bases). Germline CDR1 and CDR2: KGHSH and LQKENI. CDR3 length equals 15 residues. Trimming removed 2 bases at V and 5 bases at J, with 15 bases between. The CDR3 sequence is CASSPSSGDRETQYF. CDR3 bases: TGTGCCAGCTCACCAAGTTCAGGGGATCGGGAGACCCAGTACTTC. The complete variable domain, with remaining parts taken from reference TRBV18 and TRBJ2-5, reads NAGVMQNPRHLVRRRGQEARLRCSPMKGHSHVYWYRQLPEEGLKFMVYLQKENIIDESGMPKERFSAEFPKEGPSILRIQQVVRGDSAAYFCASSPSSGDRETQYFGPGTRLLVL.

This chain uses TRBV11-3 with TRBJ2-1; TRBD1 or TRBD2 may be the D gene (5 bases each). V dropped 1 base and J dropped 12 bases, with 13 bases sitting between them. Germline V gives CDR1 SGHNT, CDR2 YENEEA. The CDR3 extends over 13 amino acids. The CDR3 sequence: CASSLVMAGTQFF. The CDR3 nucleotides read TGTGCCAGCAGCTTAGTCATGGCAGGGACGCAGTTCTTC.

This chain uses TRBV18 with TRBJ2-7; 10 bases are shared with TRBD1. CDR3 length equals 14 residues. Germline CDR1 KGHSH, CDR2 LQKENI. V shed 3 bases and J 6 bases; nucleotides not matched to a gene: 5. The CDR3: CASSPDRGHFEQYF. CDR3 nucleotides: TGTGCCAGCTCACCCGACAGGGGGCATTTCGAGCAGTACTTC.

This chain joins TRBV19 and TRBJ1-5; a possible D gene is TRBD1 (5 bases). CDR3 size: 13 residues. Germline assignment: CDR1 LNHDA and CDR2 SQIVND (reference sequence). The V end lost 0 bases, the J end lost 5 bases, and 5 bases lay between the germline ends. In DNA form, the CDR3 reads TGTGCCAGTAGTATAGAGGGGGATCAGCCCCAGCATTTT. It is translated as CASSIEGDQPQHF.

This clone was recorded a few times. The genes are TRBV11-3 and TRBJ1-3, with TRBD1 matching 7 bases. The ends lost 4 bases at V and 1 base at J; junction bases unmatched: 4. This CDR3 comprises 15 residues. Germline V gives CDR1 SGHNT, CDR2 YENEEA. CDR3 residues: CASSYSTGSGNTIYF. CDR3 nucleotide sequence: TGTGCCAGCAGCTACTCGACAGGGTCTGGAAACACCATATATTTT.

The genes are TRBV19 and TRBJ2-1; 8 bases line up with TRBD2. The germline gives CDR1 LNHDA, CDR2 SQIVND (reference sequence). Losses at the gene ends were 7 bases for V and 4 bases for J; bases not matched to a gene: 9. The CDR3 consists of 15 residues. CDR3 in amino acids: CASNPTSGTYNEQFF. The CDR3 region has the DNA TGTGCCAGTAATCCCACTAGCGGAACTTACAATGAGCAGTTCTTC.

In its sample, this clone was seen a few times. The CDR3 nucleotides are TGCGCCAGCAGCCAAGATCGGGCCACAGATACGCAGTATTTT. It translates to CASSQDRATDTQYF. V and J are TRBV4-1 and TRBJ2-3; D gene ambiguous. Germline values: CDR1 MGHRA, CDR2 YSYEKL. The CDR3 is 14 residues long. V dropped 0 bases and J dropped 2 bases, with 6 bases sitting between them.

This chain uses TRBV30 with TRBJ2-5; D possibly corresponds to TRBD2 (5 bases). V lost 0 bases and J 5 bases, leaving 7 bases between the germline ends. This CDR3 comprises 12 residues. In germline, CDR1 is GTSNPN, CDR2 SVGIG (reference sequence). CDR3 nucleotide sequence: TGTGCCTGGAGTGTACGAGGGGAGACCCAGTACTTC. Amino acids: CAWSVRGETQYF.

V usage is TRBV11-2 and J usage is TRBJ1-2; D unclear. V lost 3 bases and J 4 bases, leaving 6 bases between the germline ends. The CDR3 loop spans 12 amino acids. Per germline, CDR1 SGHAT and CDR2 FQNNGV. CDR3 sequence (DNA): TGTGCCAGCAGCTTGGCAGGCTATGGCTACACCTTC. Translated, it gives CASSLAGYGYTF. Complete variable domain (other parts from reference TRBV11-2 and TRBJ1-2): EAGVAQSPRYKIIEKRQSVAFWCNPISGHATLYWYQQILGQGPKLLIQFQNNGVVDDSQLPKDRFSAERLKGVDSTLKIQPAKLEDSAVYLCASSLAGYGYTFGSGTRLTVV.